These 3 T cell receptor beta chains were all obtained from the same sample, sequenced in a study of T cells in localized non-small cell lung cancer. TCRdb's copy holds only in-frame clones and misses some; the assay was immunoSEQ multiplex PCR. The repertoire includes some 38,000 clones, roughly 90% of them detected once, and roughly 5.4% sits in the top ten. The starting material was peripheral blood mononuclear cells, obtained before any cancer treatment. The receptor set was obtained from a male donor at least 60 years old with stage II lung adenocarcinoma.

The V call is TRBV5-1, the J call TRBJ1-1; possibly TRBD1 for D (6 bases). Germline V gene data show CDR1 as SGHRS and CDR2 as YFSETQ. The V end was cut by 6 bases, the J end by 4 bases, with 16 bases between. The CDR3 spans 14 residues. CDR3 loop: CASNQGTFSTEAFF. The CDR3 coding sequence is TGCGCCAGCAATCAGGGGACCTTCAGCACTGAAGCTTTCTTT.

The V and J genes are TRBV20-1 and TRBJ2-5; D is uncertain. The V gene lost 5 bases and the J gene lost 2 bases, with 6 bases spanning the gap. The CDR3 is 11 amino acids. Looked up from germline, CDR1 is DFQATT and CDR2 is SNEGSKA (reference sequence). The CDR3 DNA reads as TGCAGTGCTCTAAGTCAAGAGACCCAGTACTTC. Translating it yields CSALSQETQYF.

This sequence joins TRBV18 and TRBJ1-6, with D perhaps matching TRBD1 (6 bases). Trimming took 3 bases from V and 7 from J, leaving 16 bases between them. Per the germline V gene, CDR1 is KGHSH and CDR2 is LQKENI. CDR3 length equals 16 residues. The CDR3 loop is CASSPAAGGQNSPLHF. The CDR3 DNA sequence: TGTGCCAGCTCACCGGCAGCGGGGGGGCAAAATTCACCCCTCCACTTT.